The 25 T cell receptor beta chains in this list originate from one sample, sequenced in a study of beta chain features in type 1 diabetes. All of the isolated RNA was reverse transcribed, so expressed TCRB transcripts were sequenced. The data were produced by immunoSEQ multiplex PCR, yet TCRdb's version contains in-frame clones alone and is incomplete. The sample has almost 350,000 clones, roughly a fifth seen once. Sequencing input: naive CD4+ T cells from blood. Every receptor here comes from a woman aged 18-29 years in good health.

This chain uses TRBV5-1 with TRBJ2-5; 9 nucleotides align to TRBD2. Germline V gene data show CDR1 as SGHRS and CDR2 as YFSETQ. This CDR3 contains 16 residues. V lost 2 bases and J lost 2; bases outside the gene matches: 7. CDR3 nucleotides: TGCGCCAGCAGCTTTAGGTCTAGCGGGACACAAGAGACCCAGTACTTC. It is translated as CASSFRSSGTQETQYF.

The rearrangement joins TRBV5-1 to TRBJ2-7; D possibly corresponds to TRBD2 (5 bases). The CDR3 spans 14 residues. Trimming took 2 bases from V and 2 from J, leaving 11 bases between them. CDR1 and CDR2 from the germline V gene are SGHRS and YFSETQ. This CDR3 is CASSLATAAYEQYF. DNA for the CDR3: TGCGCCAGCAGCTTAGCTACAGCGGCCTACGAGCAGTACTTC.

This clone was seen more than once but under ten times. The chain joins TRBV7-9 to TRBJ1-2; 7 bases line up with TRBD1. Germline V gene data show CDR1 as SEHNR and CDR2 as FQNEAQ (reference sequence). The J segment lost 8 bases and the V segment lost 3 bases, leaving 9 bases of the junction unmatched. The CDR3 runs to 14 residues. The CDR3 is CASSFSRTGEGYTF. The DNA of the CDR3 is TGTGCCAGCAGCTTTTCCCGGACAGGAGAAGGCTACACCTTC.

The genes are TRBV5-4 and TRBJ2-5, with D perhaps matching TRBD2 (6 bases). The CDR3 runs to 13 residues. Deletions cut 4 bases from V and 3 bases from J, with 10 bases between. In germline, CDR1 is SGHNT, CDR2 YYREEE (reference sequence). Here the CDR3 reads CASSPGGEETQYF. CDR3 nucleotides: TGTGCCAGCAGCCCCGGGGGAGAAGAGACCCAGTACTTC.

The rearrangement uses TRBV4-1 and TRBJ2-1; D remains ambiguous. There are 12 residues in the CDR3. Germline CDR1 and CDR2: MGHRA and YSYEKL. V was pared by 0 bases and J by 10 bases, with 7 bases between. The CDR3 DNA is TGCGCCAGCAGCCAAGATCCCCTGGAGCAGTTCTTC. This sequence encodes CASSQDPLEQFF.

CDR3 protein: CASSARTSGGGGETQYF. The DNA for the CDR3 is TGTGCCAGCAGCGCCCGTACTAGCGGAGGAGGGGGAGAGACCCAGTACTTC. This rearrangement joins TRBV5-4 to TRBJ2-5, with 8 bases aligning to TRBD2. Germline loops: CDR1 SGHNT, CDR2 YYREEE (reference sequence). After removal of 4 bases from V and 4 bases from J, the junction contained 15 bases not matched to a gene. This CDR3 comprises 17 residues.

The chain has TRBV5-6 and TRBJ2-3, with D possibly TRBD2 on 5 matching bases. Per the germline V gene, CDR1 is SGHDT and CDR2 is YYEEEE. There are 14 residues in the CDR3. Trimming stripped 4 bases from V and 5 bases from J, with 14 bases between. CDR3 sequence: CASSLAEAGDTQYF. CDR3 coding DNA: TGTGCCAGCAGCCTGGCGGAGGCGGGAGATACGCAGTATTTT.

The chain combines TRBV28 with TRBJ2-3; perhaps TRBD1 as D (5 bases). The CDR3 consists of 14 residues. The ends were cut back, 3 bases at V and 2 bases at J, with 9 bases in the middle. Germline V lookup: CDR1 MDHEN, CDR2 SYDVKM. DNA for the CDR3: TGTGCCAGCAGTTTGGGGCGCACCACAGATACGCAGTATTTT. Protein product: CASSLGRTTDTQYF.

This CDR3 is CASSRGEASREQFF. Here the CDR3 DNA reads TGTGCCAGCAGCCGCGGGGAGGCATCGCGAGAGCAGTTCTTC. The rearrangement links TRBV7-3 to TRBJ2-1; tentative D call: TRBD2 (6 bases). Germline V lookup: CDR1 SGHTA, CDR2 FQGTGA. V was trimmed by 5 bases and J by 10 bases, leaving 18 bases between them. The CDR3 consists of 14 residues.

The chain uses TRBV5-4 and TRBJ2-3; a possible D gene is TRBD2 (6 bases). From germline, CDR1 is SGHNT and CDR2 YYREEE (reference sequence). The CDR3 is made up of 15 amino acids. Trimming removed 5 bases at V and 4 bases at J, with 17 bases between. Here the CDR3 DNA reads TGTGCCAGCAGGTTCGATAGCGGCCCCCCAGATACGCAGTATTTT. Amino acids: CASRFDSGPPDTQYF.

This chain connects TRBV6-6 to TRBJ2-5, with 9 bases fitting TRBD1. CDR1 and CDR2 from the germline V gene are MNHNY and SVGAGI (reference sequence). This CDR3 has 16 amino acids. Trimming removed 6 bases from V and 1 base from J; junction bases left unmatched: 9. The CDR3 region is CASRTPTGGSQETQYF. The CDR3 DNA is TGTGCCAGCAGGACCCCGACAGGGGGTTCCCAAGAGACCCAGTACTTC.

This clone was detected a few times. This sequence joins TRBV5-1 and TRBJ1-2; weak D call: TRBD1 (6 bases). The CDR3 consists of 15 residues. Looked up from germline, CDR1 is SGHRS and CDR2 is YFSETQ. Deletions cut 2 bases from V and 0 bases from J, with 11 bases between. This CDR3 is CASSFVYRANYGYTF. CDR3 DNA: TGCGCCAGCAGCTTCGTTTACAGGGCTAACTATGGCTACACCTTC. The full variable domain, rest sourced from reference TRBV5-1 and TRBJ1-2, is KAGVTQTPRYLIKTRGQQVTLSCSPISGHRSVSWYQQTPGQGLQFLFEYFSETQRNKGNFPGRFSGRQFSNSRSEMNVSTLELGDSALYLCASSFVYRANYGYTFGSGTRLTVV.

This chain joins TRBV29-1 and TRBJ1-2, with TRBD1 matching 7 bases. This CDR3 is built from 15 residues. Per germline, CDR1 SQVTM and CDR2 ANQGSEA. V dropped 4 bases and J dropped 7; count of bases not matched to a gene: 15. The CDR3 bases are TGCAGCGTTGCCTCCGTCTTTGGGACAGCGACTGGCTACACCTTC. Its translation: CSVASVFGTATGYTF.

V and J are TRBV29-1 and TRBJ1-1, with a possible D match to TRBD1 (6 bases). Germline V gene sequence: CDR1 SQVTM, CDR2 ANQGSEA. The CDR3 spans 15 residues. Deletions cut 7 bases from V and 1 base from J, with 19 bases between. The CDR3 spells CSADREGGSNTEAFF. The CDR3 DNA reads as TGCAGCGCCGACCGGGAGGGGGGCTCGAACACTGAAGCTTTCTTT.

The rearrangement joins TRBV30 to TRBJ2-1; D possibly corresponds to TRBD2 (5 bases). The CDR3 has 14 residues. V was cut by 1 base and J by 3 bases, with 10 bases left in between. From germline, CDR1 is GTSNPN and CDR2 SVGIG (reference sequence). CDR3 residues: CAWSGGLLYNEQFF. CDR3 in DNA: TGTGCCTGGAGTGGCGGGCTGCTCTACAATGAGCAGTTCTTC.

The CDR3 here is CASSLQGSSYEQYF. CDR3 nucleotides: TGCGCCAGCAGTCTACAGGGTAGCTCCTACGAGCAGTACTTC. The chain has TRBV23-1 and TRBJ2-7; a possible D gene is TRBD1 (6 bases). TRBV23-1 is annotated as an ORF whose role is uncertain. The CDR3 consists of 14 residues. V was clipped by 4 bases and J by 0 bases, with 10 bases between them.

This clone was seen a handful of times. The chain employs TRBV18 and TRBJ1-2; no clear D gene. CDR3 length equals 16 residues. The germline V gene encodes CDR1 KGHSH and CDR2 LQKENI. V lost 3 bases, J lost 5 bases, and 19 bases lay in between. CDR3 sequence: CASSPRSEGSWYGYTF. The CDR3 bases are TGTGCCAGCTCACCGCGGTCAGAAGGCAGTTGGTATGGCTACACCTTC.

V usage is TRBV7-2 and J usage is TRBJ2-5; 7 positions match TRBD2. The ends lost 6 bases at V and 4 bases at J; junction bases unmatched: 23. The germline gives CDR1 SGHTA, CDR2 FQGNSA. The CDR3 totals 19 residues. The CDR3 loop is CASRSGITAVGTSGETQYF. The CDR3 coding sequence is TGTGCCAGCAGGAGCGGGATCACCGCGGTGGGGACCAGTGGAGAGACCCAGTACTTC.

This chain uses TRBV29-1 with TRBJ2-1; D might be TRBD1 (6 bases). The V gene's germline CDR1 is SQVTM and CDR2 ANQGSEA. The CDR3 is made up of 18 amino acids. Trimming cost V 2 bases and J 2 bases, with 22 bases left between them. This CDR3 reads CSVETVDQGKGPYNEQFF. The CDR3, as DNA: TGCAGCGTTGAAACGGTGGACCAGGGGAAGGGACCCTACAATGAGCAGTTCTTC.

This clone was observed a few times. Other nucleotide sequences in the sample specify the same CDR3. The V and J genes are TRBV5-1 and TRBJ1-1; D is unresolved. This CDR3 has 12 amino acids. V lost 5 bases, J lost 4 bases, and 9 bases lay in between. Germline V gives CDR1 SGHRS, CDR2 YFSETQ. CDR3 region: CASRQRGTEAFF. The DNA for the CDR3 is TGCGCCAGCAGGCAGCGAGGCACTGAAGCTTTCTTT.

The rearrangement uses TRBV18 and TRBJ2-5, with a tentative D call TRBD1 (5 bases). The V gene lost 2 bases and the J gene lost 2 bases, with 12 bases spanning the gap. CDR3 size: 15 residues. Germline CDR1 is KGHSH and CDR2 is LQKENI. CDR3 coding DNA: TGTGCCAGCTCACCAATGACAGTTTCGCAAGAGACCCAGTACTTC. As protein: CASSPMTVSQETQYF.

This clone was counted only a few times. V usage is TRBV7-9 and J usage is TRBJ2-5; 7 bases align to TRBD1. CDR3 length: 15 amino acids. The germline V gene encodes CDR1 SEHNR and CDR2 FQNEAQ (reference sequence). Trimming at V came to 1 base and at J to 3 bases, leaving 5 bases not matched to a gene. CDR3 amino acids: CASSLGDRDKETQYF. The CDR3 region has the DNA TGTGCCAGCAGCTTAGGAGACAGGGATAAAGAGACCCAGTACTTC.

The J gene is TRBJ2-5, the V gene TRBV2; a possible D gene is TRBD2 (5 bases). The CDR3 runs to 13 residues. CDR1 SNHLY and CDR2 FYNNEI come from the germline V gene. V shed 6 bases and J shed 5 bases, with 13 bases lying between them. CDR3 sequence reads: CASRPRDPETQYF. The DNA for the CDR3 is TGTGCCAGCAGACCGAGGGATCCGGAGACCCAGTACTTC. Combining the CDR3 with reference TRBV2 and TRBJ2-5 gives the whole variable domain EPEVTQTPSHQVTQMGQEVILRCVPISNHLYFYWYRQILGQKVEFLVSFYNNEISEKSEIFDDQFSVERPDGSNFTLKIRSTKLEDSAMYFCASRPRDPETQYFGPGTRLLVL.

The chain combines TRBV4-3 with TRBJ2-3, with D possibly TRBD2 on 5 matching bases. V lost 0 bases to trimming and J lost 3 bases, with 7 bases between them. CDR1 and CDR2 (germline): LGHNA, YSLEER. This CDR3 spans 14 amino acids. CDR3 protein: CASSQDGSTDTQYF. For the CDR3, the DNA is TGCGCCAGCAGCCAAGATGGGAGTACAGATACGCAGTATTTT.

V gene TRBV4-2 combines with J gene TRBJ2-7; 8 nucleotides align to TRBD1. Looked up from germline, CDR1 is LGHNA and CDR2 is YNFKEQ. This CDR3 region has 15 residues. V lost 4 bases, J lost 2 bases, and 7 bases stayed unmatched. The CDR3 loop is CASSPYRDRTYEQYF. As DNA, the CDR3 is TGTGCCAGCAGCCCTTACCGGGACAGGACCTACGAGCAGTACTTC.